This T cell receptor beta chain was profiled in a study of blood T cell repertoires in COVID-19. Overall study context: The United States, Italy and Spain were the sources of the acute and convalescent COVID-19 samples.

Original methodology: Estimated nucleated cell counts came from reference gene primer amplification. The assay was immunoSEQ multiplex PCR, and TCRdb's table has in-frame clones only and misses some. V, J and clone size derive from that table, while D and trimming were established from the DNA sequence. The sample carries 150,000 to 200,000 clones, about 86% recorded once. Trimming stripped 0 bases from V and 3 bases from J, with 13 bases between. The CDR3 totals 15 residues. Looked up from germline, CDR1 is SGDLS and CDR2 is YYNGEE. This TCR derives from a man aged 55 to 70 with acute or convalescent COVID-19. The sequenced material came from peripheral blood. The V and J genes are TRBV9 and TRBJ2-7; weak D call: TRBD1 (5 bases). For the CDR3, the DNA is TGTGCCAGCAGCGTAGGGTTCGAAGGGGTCTACGAGCAGTACTTC. It yields the protein CASSVGFEGVYEQYF.